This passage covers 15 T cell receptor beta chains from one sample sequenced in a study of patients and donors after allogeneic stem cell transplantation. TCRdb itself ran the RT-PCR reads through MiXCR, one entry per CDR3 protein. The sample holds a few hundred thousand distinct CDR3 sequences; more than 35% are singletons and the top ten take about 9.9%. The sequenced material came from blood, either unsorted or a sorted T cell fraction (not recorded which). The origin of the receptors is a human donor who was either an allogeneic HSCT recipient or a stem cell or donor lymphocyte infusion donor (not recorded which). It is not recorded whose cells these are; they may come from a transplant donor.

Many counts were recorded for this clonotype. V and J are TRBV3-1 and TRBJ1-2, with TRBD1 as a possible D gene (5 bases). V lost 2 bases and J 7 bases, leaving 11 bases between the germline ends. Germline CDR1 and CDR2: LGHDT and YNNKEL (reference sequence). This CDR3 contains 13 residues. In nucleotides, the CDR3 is TGTGCCAGCAGCCAATCAAGGCAGGGTGGCTACACCTTC. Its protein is CASSQSRQGGYTF.

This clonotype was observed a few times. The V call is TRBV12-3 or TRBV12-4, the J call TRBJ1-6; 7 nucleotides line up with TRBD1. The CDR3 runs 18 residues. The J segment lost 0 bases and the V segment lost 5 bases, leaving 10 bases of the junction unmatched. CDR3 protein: CASSPRGNRGSYNSPLHF. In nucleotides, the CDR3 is TGTGCCAGCAGTCCTAGAGGGAACAGGGGCTCCTATAATTCACCCCTCCACTTT.

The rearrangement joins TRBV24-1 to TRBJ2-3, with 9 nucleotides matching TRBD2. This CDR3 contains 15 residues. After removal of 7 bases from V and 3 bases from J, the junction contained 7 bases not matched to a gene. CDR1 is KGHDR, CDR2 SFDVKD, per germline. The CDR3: CATRSTSGSTDTQYF. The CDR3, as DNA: TGTGCCACCAGGTCGACTAGCGGATCAACAGATACGCAGTATTTT.

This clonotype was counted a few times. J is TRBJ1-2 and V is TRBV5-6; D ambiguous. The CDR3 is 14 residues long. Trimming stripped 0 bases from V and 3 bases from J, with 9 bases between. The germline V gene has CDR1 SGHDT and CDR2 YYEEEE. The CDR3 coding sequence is TGTGCCAGCAGCTTGGGCAGCCCGGACTATGGCTACACCTTC. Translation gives CASSLGSPDYGYTF.

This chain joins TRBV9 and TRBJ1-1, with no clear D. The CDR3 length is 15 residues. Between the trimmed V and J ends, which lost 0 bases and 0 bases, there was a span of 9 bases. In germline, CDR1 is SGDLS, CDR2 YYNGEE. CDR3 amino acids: CASSVDPLMNTEAFF. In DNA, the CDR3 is TGTGCCAGCAGCGTAGATCCACTCATGAACACTGAAGCTTTCTTT. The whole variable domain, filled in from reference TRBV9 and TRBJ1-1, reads DSGVTQTPKHLITATGQRVTLRCSPRSGDLSVYWYQQSLDQGLQFLIQYYNGEERAKGNILERFSAQQFPDLHSELNLSSLELGDSALYFCASSVDPLMNTEAFFGQGTRLTVV.

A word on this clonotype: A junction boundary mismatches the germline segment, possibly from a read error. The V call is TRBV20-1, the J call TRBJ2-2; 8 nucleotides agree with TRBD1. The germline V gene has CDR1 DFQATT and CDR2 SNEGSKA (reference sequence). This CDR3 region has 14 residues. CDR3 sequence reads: CSARGQANTAELFF. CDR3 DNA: TGCAGTGCCAGGGGGCAGGCGAACACCGCGGAGCTGTTTTTT.

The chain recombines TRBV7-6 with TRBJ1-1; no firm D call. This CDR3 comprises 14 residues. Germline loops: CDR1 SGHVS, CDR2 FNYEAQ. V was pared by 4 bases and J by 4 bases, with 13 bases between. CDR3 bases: TGTGCCAGCAGCTCCGACAAAATCTCCACTGAAGCTTTCTTT. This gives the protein CASSSDKISTEAFF.

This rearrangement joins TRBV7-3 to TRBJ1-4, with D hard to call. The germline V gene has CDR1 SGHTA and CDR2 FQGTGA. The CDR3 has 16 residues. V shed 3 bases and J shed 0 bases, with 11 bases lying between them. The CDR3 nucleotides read TGTGCCAGCAGCTTCGTTAACAGTGCAACTAATGAAAAACTGTTTTTT. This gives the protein CASSFVNSATNEKLFF.

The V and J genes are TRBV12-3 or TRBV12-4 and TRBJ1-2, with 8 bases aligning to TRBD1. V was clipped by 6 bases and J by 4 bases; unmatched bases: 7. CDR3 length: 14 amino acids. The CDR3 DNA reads TGTGCCAGCAGCACTACGGACAGGGTCTATGGCTACACCTTC. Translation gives CASSTTDRVYGYTF.

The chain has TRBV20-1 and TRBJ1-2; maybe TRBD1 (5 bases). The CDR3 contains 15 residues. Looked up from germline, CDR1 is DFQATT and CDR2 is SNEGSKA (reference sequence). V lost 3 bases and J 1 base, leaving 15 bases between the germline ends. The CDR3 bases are TGCAGTGCTAGTCGGGACCGCCCATTTAACTATGGCTACACCTTC. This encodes CSASRDRPFNYGYTF.

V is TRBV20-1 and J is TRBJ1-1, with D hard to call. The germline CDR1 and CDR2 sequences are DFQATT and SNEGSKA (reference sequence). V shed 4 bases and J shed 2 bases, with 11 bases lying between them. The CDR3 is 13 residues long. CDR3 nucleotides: TGCAGTGCTATGCCAGCTTTAAACACTGAAGCTTTCTTT. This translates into CSAMPALNTEAFF.

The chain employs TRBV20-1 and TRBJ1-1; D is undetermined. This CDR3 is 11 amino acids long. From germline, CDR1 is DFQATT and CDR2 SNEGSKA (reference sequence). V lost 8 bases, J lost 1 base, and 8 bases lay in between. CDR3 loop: CSILGNTEAFF. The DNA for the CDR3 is TGCAGTATTCTCGGGAACACTGAAGCTTTCTTT.

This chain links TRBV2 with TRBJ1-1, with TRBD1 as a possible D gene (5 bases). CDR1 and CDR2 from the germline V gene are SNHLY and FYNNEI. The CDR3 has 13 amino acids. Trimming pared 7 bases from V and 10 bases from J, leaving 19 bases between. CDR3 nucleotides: TGTGCCAGCAACGAAAGTCCGGGGCGCTTAGCTTTCTTT. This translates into CASNESPGRLAFF.

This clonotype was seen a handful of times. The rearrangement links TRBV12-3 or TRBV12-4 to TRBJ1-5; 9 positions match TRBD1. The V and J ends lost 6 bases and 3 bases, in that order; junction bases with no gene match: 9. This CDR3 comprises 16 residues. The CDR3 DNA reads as TGTGCCAGCAGGGGGACAGGGTCCAGGAACAATCAGCCCCAGCATTTT. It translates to CASRGTGSRNNQPQHF.

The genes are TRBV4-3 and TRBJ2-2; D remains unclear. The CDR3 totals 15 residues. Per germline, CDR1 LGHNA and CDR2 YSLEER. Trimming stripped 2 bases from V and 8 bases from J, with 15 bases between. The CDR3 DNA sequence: TGCGCCAGCAGCCAATGGACGGGCCCCAGGGGGGAGCTGTTTTTT. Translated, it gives CASSQWTGPRGELFF.